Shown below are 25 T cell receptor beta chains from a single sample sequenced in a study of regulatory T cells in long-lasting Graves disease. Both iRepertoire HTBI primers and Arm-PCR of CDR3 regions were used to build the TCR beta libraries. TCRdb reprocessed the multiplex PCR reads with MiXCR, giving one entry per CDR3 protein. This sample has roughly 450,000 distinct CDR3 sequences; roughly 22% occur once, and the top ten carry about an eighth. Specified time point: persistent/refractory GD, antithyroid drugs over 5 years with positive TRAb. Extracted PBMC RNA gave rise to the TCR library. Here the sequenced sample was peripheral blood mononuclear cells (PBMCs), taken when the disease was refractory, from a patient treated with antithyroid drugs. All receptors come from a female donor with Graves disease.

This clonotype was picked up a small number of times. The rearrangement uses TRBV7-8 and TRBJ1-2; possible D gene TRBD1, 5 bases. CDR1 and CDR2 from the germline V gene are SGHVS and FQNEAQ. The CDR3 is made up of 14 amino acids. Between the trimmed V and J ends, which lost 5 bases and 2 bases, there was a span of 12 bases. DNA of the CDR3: TGTGCCAGCAGCGAACAGGCGGGAAACTATGGCTACACCTTC. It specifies CASSEQAGNYGYTF.

CDR3 loop: CASSGVSTSGFPYEQYF. The CDR3 DNA reads TGTGCCAGCAGTGGGGTTTCGACTAGCGGGTTTCCCTACGAGCAGTACTTC. The chain combines TRBV6-1 with TRBJ2-7, with 10 bases matching TRBD2. The CDR3 contains 17 residues. V lost 4 bases to trimming and J lost 2 bases; unmatched junction nucleotides: 11. From germline, CDR1 is MNHNS and CDR2 SASEGT.

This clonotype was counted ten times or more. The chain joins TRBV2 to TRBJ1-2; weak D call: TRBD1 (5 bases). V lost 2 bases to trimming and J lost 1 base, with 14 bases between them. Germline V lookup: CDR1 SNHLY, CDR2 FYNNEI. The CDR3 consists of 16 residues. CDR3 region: CASSERDSRFNYGYTF. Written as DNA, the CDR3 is TGTGCCAGCAGTGAAAGAGACAGCAGATTTAACTATGGCTACACCTTC.

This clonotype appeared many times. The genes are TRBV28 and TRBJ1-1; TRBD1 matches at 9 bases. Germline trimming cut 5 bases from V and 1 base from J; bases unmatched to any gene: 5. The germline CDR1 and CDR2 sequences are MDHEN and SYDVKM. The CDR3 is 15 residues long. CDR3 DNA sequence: TGTGCCAGCAGTCCCGGACAGGGGCCGAACACTGAAGCTTTCTTT. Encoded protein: CASSPGQGPNTEAFF.

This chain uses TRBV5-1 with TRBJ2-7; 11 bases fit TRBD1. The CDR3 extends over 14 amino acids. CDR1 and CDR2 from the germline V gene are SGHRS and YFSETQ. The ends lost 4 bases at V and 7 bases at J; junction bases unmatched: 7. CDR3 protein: CASSGGQGASEQYF. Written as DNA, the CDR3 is TGCGCCAGCAGCGGAGGACAGGGGGCGAGTGAGCAGTACTTC.

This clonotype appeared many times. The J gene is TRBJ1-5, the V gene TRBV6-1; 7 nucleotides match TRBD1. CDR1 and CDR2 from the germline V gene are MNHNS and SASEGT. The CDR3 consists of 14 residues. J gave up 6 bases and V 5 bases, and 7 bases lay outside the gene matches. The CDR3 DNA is TGTGCCAGCAGTACTACAGGGGAAAGTCAGCCCCAGCATTTT. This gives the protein CASSTTGESQPQHF.

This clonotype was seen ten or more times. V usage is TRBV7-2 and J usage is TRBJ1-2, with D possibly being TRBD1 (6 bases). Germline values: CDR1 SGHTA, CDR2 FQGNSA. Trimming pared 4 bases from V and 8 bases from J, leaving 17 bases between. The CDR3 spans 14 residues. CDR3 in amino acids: CASSYPTGRLGYTF. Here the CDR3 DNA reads TGTGCCAGCAGCTACCCGACAGGACGGCTGGGCTACACCTTC.

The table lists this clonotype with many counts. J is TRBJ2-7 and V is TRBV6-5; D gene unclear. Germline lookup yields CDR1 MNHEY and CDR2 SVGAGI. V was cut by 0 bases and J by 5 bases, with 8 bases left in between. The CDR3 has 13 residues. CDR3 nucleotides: TGTGCCAGCAGTTACTCGAAGAGCCACGAGCAGTACTTC. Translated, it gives CASSYSKSHEQYF.

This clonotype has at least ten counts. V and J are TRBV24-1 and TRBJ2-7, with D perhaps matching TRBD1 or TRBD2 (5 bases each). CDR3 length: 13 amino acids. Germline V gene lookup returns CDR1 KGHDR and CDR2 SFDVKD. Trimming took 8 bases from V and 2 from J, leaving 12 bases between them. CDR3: CATKPGRPYEQYF. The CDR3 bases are TGTGCCACCAAACCGGGACGTCCCTACGAGCAGTACTTC.

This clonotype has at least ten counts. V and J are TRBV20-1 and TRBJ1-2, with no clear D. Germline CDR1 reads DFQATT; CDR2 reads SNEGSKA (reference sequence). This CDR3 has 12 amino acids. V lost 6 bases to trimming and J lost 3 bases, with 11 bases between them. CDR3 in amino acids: CSARVGDYGYTF. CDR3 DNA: TGCAGTGCGCGGGTTGGAGACTATGGCTACACCTTC.

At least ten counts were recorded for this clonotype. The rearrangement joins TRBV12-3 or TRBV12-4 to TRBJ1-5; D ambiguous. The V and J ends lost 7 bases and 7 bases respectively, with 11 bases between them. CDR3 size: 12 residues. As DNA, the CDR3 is TGTGCCAGCACCCTCGGCTCCCAGCCCCAGCATTTT. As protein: CASTLGSQPQHF.

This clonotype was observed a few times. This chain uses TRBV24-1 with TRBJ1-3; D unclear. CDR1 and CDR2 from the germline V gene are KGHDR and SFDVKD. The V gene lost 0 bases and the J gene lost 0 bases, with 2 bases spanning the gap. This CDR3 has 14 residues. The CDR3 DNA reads TGTGCCACCAGTGATTTGTCCTCTGGAAACACCATATATTTT. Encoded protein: CATSDLSSGNTIYF.

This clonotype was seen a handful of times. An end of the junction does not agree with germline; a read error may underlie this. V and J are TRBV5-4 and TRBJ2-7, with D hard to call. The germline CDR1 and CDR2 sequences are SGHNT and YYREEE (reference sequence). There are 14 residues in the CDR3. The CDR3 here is CASSLFVPSSEQYF. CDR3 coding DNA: TGTGCCAGCAGCTTGTTCGTCCCATCCTCCGAGCAGTACTTC.

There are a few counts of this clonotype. The CDR3 reads CASSLTLGEVEQYF. The CDR3 nucleotides read TGTGCCAGCAGCTTAACCCTAGGAGAGGTCGAGCAGTACTTC. The genes are TRBV7-6 and TRBJ2-7; no clear D. Trimming took 2 bases from V and 6 from J, leaving 14 bases between them. Per the germline V gene, CDR1 is SGHVS and CDR2 is FNYEAQ. This CDR3 is 14 amino acids long.

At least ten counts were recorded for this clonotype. CDR3 sequence reads: CASSSSGTGEVGYTF. In DNA, the CDR3 is TGTGCCAGCAGTTCATCCGGGACAGGGGAAGTTGGCTACACCTTC. V is TRBV27 and J is TRBJ1-2; TRBD1 aligns across 10 bases. The germline CDR1 and CDR2 sequences are MNHEY and SMNVEV (reference sequence). J lost 7 bases, V lost 4 bases, and 9 bases had no gene match. The CDR3 totals 15 residues.

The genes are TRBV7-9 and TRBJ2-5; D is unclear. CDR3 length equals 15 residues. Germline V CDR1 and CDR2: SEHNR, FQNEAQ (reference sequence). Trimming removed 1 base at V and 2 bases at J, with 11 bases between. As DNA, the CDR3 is TGTGCCAGCAGCTTAGGGAGTCACGGACAAGAGACCCAGTACTTC. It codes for CASSLGSHGQETQYF.

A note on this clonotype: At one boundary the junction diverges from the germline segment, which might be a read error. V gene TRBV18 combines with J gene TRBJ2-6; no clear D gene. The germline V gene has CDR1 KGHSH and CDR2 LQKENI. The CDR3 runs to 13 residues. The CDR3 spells CAGSRSGANVLTF. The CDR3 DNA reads TGTGCCGGCTCACGGTCTGGGGCCAACGTCCTGACTTTC. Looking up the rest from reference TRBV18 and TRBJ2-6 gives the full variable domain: NAGVMQNPRHLVRRRGQEARLRCSPMKGHSHVYWYRQLPEEGLKFMVYLQKENIIDESGMPKERFSAEFPKEGPSILRIQQVVRGDSAAYFCAGSRSGANVLTFGAGSRLTVL.

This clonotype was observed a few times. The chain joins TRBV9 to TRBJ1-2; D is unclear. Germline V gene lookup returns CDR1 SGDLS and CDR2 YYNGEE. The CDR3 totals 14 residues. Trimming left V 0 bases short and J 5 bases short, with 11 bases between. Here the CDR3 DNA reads TGTGCCAGCAGCGTAGGTCTGGGCGGATATGGCTACACCTTC. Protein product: CASSVGLGGYGYTF.

In DNA form, the CDR3 reads TGTGCCAGCAGCGCCAACCTCGACATCAACACCGGGGAGCTGTTTTTT. This translates into CASSANLDINTGELFF. This sequence joins TRBV12-3 or TRBV12-4 and TRBJ2-2; D is ambiguous. The V end was cut by 6 bases, the J end by 2 bases, with 16 bases between. This CDR3 comprises 16 residues.

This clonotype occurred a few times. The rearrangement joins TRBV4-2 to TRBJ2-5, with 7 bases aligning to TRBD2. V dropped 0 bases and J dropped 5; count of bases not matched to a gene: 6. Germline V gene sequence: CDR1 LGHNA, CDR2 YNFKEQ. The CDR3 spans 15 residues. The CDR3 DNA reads TGTGCCAGCAGCCAAGATCCCGGACTAGAGGAGACCCAGTACTTC. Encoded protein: CASSQDPGLEETQYF.

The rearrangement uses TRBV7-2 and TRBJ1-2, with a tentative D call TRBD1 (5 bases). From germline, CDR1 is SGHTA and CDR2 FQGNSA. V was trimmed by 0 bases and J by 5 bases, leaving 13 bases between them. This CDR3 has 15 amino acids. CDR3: CASSLADGALYGYTF. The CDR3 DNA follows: TGTGCCAGCAGCTTAGCCGATGGGGCGCTGTATGGCTACACCTTC.

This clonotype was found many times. Here the CDR3 reads CASSMPGTDPPGYTF. The CDR3 DNA follows: TGTGCCAGTAGTATGCCCGGGACGGACCCCCCTGGCTACACCTTC. The chain is built from TRBV19 and TRBJ1-2, with D perhaps matching TRBD1 (5 bases). V was shortened by 3 bases and J by 7 bases, with 18 bases between the two germline ends. Germline loops: CDR1 LNHDA, CDR2 SQIVND (reference sequence). The CDR3 extends over 15 amino acids. Looking up the rest from reference TRBV19 and TRBJ1-2 gives the full variable domain: DGGITQSPKYLFRKEGQNVTLSCEQNLNHDAMYWYRQDPGQGLRLIYYSQIVNDFQKGDIAEGYSVSREKKESFPLTVTSAQKNPTAFYLCASSMPGTDPPGYTFGSGTRLTVV.

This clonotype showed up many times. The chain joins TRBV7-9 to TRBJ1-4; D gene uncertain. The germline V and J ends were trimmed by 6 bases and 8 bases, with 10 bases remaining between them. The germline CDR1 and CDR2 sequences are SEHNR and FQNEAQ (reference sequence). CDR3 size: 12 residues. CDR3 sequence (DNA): TGTGCCAGCAGGGGAGGGAACGAAAAACTGTTTTTT. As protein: CASRGGNEKLFF.

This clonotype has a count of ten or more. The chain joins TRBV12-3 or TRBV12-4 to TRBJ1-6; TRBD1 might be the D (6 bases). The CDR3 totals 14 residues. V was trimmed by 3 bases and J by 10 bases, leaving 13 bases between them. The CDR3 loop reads CASSFEEGVSPLHF. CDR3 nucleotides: TGTGCCAGCAGTTTCGAAGAGGGGGTCTCACCCCTCCACTTT.

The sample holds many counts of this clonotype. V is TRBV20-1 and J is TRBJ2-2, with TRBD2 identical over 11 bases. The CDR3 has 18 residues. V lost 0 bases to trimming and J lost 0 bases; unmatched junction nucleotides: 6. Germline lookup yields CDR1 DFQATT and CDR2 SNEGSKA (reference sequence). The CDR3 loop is CSARDYLAGGTNTGELFF. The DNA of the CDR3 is TGCAGTGCTAGAGATTACCTAGCGGGGGGCACGAACACCGGGGAGCTGTTTTTT.